The clone carrying this TCR beta chain was observed a few times. Antigen unknown. These data originate in a study of blood T cells in healthy people across ages. Findings and caveats of the study: Age showed a roughly linear inverse relationship with TCR beta diversity per million T cells.

PCR was performed a second time for 7 to 11 cycles using a sample-barcoded 5' primer and a J-beta primer mix. All samples gave at least 2.5 million CDR3-containing paired-end reads. Each CDR3 protein is one row after TCRdb ran MiXCR on the 5' RACE reads. This sample has hundreds of thousands of distinct CDR3 sequences, with 56% found just once. The V gene's germline CDR1 is SNHLY and CDR2 FYNNEI. Deletions cut 5 bases from V and 2 bases from J, with 12 bases between. The CDR3 contains 15 residues. The rearrangement uses TRBV2 and TRBJ1-4, with D tentatively TRBD1 (5 bases). This receptor was identified in a man aged 35-49 years in good health. The sample comprised blood. This CDR3 is CASSPRGGTNEKLFF. CDR3 DNA: TGTGCCAGCAGTCCGCGGGGGGGGACTAATGAAAAACTGTTTTTT.